The sequence of this TCR beta chain was determined in a study of T-cell reconstitution after alpha-beta-depleted transplantation in children (dated by TCRdb to about 2016). In the study overall: The study quantitatively tracked T-cell immune reconstitution after TCRalphabeta/CD19-depleted allogeneic hematopoietic cell transplantation in children using TCR repertoire profiling.

Broad study findings and their caveats: Over subsequent months, a decline in hyperexpanded clone frequencies was noted, and after one year, T-cell counts and TCRbeta diversity were mostly ascribed to newly produced T cells. Apparently early alphabetaT-cell count recovery about two months after transplant reportedly relied on only several hundred rapidly expanded clones derived from non-depleted graft cells. In some patients, the high TCRbeta diversity seen at day 60 was put down to recipient T cells and intrathymic progenitors that had survived conditioning.

This clonotype was seen many times. What antigen it recognizes has not been identified. The input lacks base qualities; no much larger clone sits a single base away. The meaning of the sample's treatment or condition label: allogeneic hematopoietic cell transplantation with graft depleted of TCRalphabeta T cells and CD19 B cells. The children who served as transplant recipients had been given grafts of TCRalphabeta/CD19-depleted allogeneic hematopoietic cells. Preparation of the library involved PCR. TCRdb lists the instrument as Illumina HiSeq 2500. TCR library preparation used molecular barcoding, with unique molecular identifiers applied to normalize quantification of the TCRbeta repertoire. TCRdb ran its own pipeline on the public reads, namely fastp trimming at Q25 and MiXCR clone calling, and kept in-frame beta chains. For every CDR3 protein sequence, its rows merge into one entry that carries the most common genes and DNA. Counted in this sample were 700,000 to 950,000 distinct CDR3 sequences; 16% of them appeared once. Of the sample, approximately 5% falls within the top ten clones.

Including the terminal cysteine and phenylalanine, the CDR3 comprises 14 residues. Just the 42-base CDR3 DNA is kept, in frame starting at base 1. The V end loses 3 bases and the J end loses 0 bases, and a stretch of 9 bases separates them. Sequenced material: PBMCs, mostly from graft donor cells, taken 360 days after TCRalphabeta/CD19-depleted stem cell transplant. Here the chain combines TRBV12-3 or TRBV12-4 and TRBJ2-7, with the D segment identity uncertain. This TCR derives from a male patient aged 5 to 17 who had a stem cell transplant for acute lymphoblastic leukemia, so the T cells may come from the graft donor. CDR3 loop: CASSLVGLSYEQYF. The nucleotide sequence is TGTGCCAGCAGTTTGGTAGGGCTCTCCTACGAGCAGTACTTC.